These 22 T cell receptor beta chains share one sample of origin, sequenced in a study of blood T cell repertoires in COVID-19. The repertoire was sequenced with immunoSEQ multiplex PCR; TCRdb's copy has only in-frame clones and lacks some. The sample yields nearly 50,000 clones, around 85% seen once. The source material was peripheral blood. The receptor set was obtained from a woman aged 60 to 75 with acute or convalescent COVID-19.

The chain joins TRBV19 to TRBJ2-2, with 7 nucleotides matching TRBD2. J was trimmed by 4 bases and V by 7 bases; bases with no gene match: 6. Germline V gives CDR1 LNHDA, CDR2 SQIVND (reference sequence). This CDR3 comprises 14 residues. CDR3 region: CASNEGGFTGELFF. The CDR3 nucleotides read TGTGCCAGTAACGAGGGAGGGTTCACCGGGGAGCTGTTTTTT.

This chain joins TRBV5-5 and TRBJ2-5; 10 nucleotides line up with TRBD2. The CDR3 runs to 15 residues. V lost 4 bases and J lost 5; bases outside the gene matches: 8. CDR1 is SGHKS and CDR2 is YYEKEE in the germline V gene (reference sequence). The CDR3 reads CASSTASGGRETQYF. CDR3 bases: TGTGCCAGCAGCACCGCTAGCGGGGGTCGGGAGACCCAGTACTTC.

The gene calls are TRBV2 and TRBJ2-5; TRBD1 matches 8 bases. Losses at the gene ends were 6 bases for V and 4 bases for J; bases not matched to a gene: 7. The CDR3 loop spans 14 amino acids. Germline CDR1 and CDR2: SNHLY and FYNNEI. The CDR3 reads CASRKSTGAETQYF. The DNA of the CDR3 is TGTGCCAGCAGGAAATCGACAGGGGCAGAGACCCAGTACTTC.

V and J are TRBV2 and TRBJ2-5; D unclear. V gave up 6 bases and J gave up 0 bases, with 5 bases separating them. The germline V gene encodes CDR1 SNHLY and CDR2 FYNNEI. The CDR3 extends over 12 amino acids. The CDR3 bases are TGTGCCAGCAGACGGGACCAAGAGACCCAGTACTTC. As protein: CASRRDQETQYF.

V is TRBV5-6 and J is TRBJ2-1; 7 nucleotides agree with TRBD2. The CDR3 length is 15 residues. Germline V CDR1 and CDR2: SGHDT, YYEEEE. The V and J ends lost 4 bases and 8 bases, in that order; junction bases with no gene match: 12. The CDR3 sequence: CASSIVGGSRDEQFF. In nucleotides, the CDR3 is TGTGCCAGCAGCATAGTGGGCGGGAGTAGAGATGAGCAGTTCTTC.

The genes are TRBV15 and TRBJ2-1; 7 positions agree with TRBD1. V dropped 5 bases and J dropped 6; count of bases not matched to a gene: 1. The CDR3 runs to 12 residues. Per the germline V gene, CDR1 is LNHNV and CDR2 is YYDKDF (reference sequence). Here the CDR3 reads CATSDRVNEQFF. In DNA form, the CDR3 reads TGTGCCACCAGCGACAGGGTCAATGAGCAGTTCTTC.

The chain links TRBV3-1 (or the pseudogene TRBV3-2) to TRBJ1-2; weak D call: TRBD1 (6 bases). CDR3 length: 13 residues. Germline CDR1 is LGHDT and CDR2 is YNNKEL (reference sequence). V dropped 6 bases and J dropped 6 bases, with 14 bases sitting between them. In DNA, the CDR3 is TGTGCCAGCAGAGCAACAGGGCGTGATGGCTACACCTTC. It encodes CASRATGRDGYTF.

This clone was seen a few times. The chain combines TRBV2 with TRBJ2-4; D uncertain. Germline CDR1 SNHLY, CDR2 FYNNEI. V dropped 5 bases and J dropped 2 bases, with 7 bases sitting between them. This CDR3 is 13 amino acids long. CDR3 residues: CASSPRTKNIQYF. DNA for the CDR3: TGTGCCAGCAGTCCCCGTACCAAAAACATTCAGTACTTC.

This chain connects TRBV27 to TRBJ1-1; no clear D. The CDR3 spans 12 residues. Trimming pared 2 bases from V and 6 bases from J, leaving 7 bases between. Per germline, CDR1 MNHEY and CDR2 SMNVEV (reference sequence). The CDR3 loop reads CASSLPGSEAFF. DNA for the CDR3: TGTGCCAGCAGTTTACCAGGCTCTGAAGCTTTCTTT.

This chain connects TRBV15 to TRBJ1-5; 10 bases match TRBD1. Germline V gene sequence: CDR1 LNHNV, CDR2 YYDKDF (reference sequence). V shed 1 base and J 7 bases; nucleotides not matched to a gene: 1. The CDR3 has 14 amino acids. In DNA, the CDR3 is TGTGCCACCAGCAGAGGACAGGGGGCACAGCCCCAGCATTTT. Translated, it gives CATSRGQGAQPQHF. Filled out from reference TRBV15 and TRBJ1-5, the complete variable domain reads DAMVIQNPRYQVTQFGKPVTLSCSQTLNHNVMYWYQQKSSQAPKLLFHYYDKDFNNEADTPDNFQSRRPNTSFCFLDIRSPGLGDTAMYLCATSRGQGAQPQHFGDGTRLSIL.

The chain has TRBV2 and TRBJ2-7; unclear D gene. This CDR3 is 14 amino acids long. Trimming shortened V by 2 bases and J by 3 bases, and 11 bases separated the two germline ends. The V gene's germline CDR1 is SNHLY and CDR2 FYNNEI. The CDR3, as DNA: TGTGCCAGCAGTGAATCCCACTCCCGCTACGAGCAGTACTTC. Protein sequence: CASSESHSRYEQYF.

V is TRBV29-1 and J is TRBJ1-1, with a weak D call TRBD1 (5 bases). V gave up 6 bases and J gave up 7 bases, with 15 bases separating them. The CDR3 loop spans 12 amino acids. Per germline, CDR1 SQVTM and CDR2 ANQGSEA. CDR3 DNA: TGCAGCGTGAATCGGGGGGGAATTGAAGCTTTCTTT. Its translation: CSVNRGGIEAFF.

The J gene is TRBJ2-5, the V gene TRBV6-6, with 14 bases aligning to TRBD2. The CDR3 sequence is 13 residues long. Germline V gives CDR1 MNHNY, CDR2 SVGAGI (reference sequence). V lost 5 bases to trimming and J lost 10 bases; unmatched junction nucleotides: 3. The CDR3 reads CASSATSGRGQYF. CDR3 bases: TGTGCCAGCAGTGCGACTAGCGGGAGGGGCCAGTACTTC.

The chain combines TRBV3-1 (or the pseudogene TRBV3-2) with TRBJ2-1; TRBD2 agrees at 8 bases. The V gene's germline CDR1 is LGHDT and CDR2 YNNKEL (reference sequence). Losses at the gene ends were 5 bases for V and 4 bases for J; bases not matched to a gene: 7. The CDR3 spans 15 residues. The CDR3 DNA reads TGTGCCAGCAGCAATAGCGGGATCGTGTACAATGAGCAGTTCTTC. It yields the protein CASSNSGIVYNEQFF.

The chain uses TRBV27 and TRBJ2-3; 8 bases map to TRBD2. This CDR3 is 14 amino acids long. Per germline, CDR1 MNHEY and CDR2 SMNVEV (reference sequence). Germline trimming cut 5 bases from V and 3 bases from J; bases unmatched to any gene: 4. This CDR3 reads CASSLLAGTDTQYF. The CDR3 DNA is TGTGCCAGCAGTCTTTTAGCGGGGACAGATACGCAGTATTTT.

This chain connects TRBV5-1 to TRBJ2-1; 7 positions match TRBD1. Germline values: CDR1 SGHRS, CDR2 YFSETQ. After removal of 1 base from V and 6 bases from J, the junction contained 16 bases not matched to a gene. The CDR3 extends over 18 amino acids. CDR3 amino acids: CASSLLRSQTGMPNEQFF. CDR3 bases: TGCGCCAGCAGCTTGCTTCGGAGCCAGACAGGGATGCCCAATGAGCAGTTCTTC.

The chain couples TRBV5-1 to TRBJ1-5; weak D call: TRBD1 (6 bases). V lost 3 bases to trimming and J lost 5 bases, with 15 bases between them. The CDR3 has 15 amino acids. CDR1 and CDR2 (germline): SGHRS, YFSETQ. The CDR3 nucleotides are TGCGCCAGCAGCTGGGACGGGGGGGGCGATCAGCCCCAGCATTTT. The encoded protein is CASSWDGGGDQPQHF.

The CDR3 DNA reads TGTGCCTGGAATCCGAGGGGGGGCGGAACTGAAGCTTTCTTT. It codes for CAWNPRGGGTEAFF. V gene TRBV30 combines with J gene TRBJ1-1, with D possibly TRBD1 on 6 matching bases. Germline V CDR1 and CDR2: GTSNPN, SVGIG (reference sequence). The CDR3 contains 14 residues. V lost 4 bases and J 5 bases, leaving 17 bases between the germline ends.

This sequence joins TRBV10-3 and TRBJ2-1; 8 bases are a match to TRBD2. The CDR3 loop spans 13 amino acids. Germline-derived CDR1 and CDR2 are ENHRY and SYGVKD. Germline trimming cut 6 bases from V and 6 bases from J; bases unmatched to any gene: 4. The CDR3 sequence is CAISREGSNEQFF. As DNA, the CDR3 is TGTGCCATCAGCCGGGAGGGATCCAATGAGCAGTTCTTC.

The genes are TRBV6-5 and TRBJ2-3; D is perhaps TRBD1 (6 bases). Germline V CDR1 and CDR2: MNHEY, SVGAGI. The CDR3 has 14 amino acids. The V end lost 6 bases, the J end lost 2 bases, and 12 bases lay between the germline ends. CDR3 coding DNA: TGTGCCAGCAGCAGGGGCTCATCCACAGATACGCAGTATTTT. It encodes CASSRGSSTDTQYF.

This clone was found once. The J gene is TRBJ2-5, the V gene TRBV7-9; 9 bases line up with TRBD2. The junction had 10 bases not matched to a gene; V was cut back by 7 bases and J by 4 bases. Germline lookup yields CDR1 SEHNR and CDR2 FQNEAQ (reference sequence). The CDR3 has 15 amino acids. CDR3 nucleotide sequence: TGTGCCAGCACCCCTCCCCTAGCGGGGATAGAGACCCAGTACTTC. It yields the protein CASTPPLAGIETQYF.

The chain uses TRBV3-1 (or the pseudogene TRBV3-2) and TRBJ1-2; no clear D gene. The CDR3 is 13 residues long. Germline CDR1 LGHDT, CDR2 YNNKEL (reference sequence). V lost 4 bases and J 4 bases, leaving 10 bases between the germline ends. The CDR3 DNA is TGTGCCAGCAGCCCCGGCGGGCTCTATGGCTACACCTTC. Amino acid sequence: CASSPGGLYGYTF.